This T cell receptor beta chain was identified in a study of shared clonotypes between healthy human individuals. The protocol was immunoSEQ multiplex PCR, while the TCRdb copy is restricted to in-frame clones and leaves out a portion. The sample yields 1.5 million to 1.9 million clones, approximately 98% seen once. Study-wide results and limits: Although depth was large, rarefaction showed that sequencing of the sorted subsets was incomplete.

A note on this clone: As yet, its antigen is unknown.

The sequenced sample was naive CD4+ T cells sorted from blood. The subset: CD45RA+ positively selected. This receptor was identified in a man aged 30 to 39 in good health.

The DNA of the CDR3 is TGCGCCAGCAGCGTTAAATGGGGAGATTCCTACGAGCAGTACTTC. Translation: CASSVKWGDSYEQYF. V gene TRBV5-1 combines with J gene TRBJ2-7, with a possible D match to TRBD2 (5 bases). The germline V gene encodes CDR1 SGHRS and CDR2 YFSETQ. Trimming cost V 4 bases and J 1 base, with 15 bases left between them. The CDR3 length is 15 residues.